Following are 8 T cell receptor beta chains from one sample sequenced in a study of blood T cell repertoires in COVID-19. Some clones are missing from TCRdb's copy, which holds only in-frame ones; the method was immunoSEQ multiplex PCR. The sample shows roughly 250,000 clones, about 85% of them seen only once. Sequencing was done on a sample of PBMCs or T cells enriched from blood (not recorded which). Every receptor here comes from a woman aged 30 to 39 with acute COVID-19.

This rearrangement joins TRBV29-1 to TRBJ2-5; D not resolved. This CDR3 spans 12 amino acids. Trimming took off 4 bases at V and 2 bases at J, with 8 bases between the two ends. The V gene's germline CDR1 is SQVTM and CDR2 ANQGSEA. The CDR3 DNA is TGCAGCGTTGTCCGCCAGCAAGAGACCCAGTACTTC. It specifies CSVVRQQETQYF.

V and J are TRBV30 and TRBJ2-7; D is undetermined. The CDR3 loop spans 13 amino acids. CDR1 and CDR2 (germline): GTSNPN, SVGIG (reference sequence). Between the trimmed V and J ends, which lost 0 bases and 3 bases, there was a span of 9 bases. CDR3 in DNA: TGTGCCTGGAGTGTGGTCCCTAGCTACGAGCAGTACTTC. Encoded protein: CAWSVVPSYEQYF.

V and J are TRBV30 and TRBJ1-6, with TRBD1 as a possible D gene (6 bases). V lost 4 bases, J lost 0 bases, and 13 bases lay in between. The CDR3 has 16 amino acids. The germline V gene encodes CDR1 GTSNPN and CDR2 SVGIG (reference sequence). The CDR3 bases are TGTGCCTGGACGGGACACCAGAGCTCCTATAATTCACCCCTCCACTTT. Translated, it gives CAWTGHQSSYNSPLHF.

The V and J genes are TRBV11-2 and TRBJ2-2; TRBD2 matches 12 bases. The CDR3 extends over 16 amino acids. The ends lost 5 bases at V and 7 bases at J; junction bases unmatched: 8. The germline V gene has CDR1 SGHAT and CDR2 FQNNGV. CDR3 nucleotide sequence: TGTGCCAGCAGCCGGCTAGCGGGAGGGCCGGGCGGGGAGCTGTTTTTT. Translating it yields CASSRLAGGPGGELFF. Looking up the rest from reference TRBV11-2 and TRBJ2-2 gives the full variable domain: EAGVAQSPRYKIIEKRQSVAFWCNPISGHATLYWYQQILGQGPKLLIQFQNNGVVDDSQLPKDRFSAERLKGVDSTLKIQPAKLEDSAVYLCASSRLAGGPGGELFFGEGSRLTVL.

The chain couples TRBV30 to TRBJ1-6; D might be TRBD1 (5 bases). The CDR3 extends over 13 amino acids. The V end was cut by 4 bases, the J end by 7 bases, with 11 bases between. Germline V gene sequence: CDR1 GTSNPN, CDR2 SVGIG (reference sequence). This CDR3 is CAWNLRGNSPLHF. CDR3 in DNA: TGTGCCTGGAACCTAAGGGGAAATTCACCCCTCCACTTT. The full variable domain, with the rest looked up from reference TRBV30 and TRBJ1-6, is SQTIHQWPATLVQPVGSPLSLECTVEGTSNPNLYWYRQAAGRGLQLLFYSVGIGQISSEVPQNLSASRPQDRQFILSSKKLLLSDSGFYLCAWNLRGNSPLHFGNGTRLTVT.

This clone was seen only a few times. The chain uses TRBV18 and TRBJ1-1; TRBD1 aligns across 8 bases. V shed 1 base and J 1 base; nucleotides not matched to a gene: 5. The length of the CDR3 is 16 residues. Germline V gives CDR1 KGHSH, CDR2 LQKENI. CDR3 DNA sequence: TGTGCCAGCTCACCACGGGGACAGGTTTCGAACACTGAAGCTTTCTTT. Its translation: CASSPRGQVSNTEAFF.

The chain combines TRBV5-1 with TRBJ2-7; a possible D gene is TRBD1 (5 bases). V lost 5 bases to trimming and J lost 1 base, with 16 bases between them. Germline values: CDR1 SGHRS, CDR2 YFSETQ. This CDR3 is built from 15 residues. This chain's CDR3 is CASRLSDSLSYEQYF. CDR3 sequence (DNA): TGCGCCAGCAGACTTTCAGACAGTCTTTCCTACGAGCAGTACTTC.

This chain connects TRBV2 to TRBJ2-5; 7 bases match TRBD2. V shed 7 bases and J 4 bases; nucleotides not matched to a gene: 9. The CDR3 has 14 residues. Per germline, CDR1 SNHLY and CDR2 FYNNEI. The CDR3 protein is CASIGGRAVETQYF. Written as DNA, the CDR3 is TGTGCCAGCATCGGAGGGAGGGCCGTAGAGACCCAGTACTTC.